This entry describes one TCR beta chain. Reanalyzing the 5' RACE reads, TCRdb keeps one entry per CDR3 protein, without DNA. This repertoire includes 350,000 to 400,000 distinct CDR3 sequences. The entry originates in a study of T cells expressing NK-cell markers. Germline V gene lookup returns CDR1 WNHNN and CDR2 SYGVQD (reference sequence). The CDR3 is 18 residues long. The TCR was taken from a woman in her fifties or sixties in good health. Material: blood T cells: a sorted CD56 or NKG2C T cell subset, CD4+ or CD8+ T cells, or bulk PBMC T cells (not recorded which). The V and J genes are TRBV10-1 and TRBJ2-2; TCRdb reports TRBD2, a call that lacks DNA to check it against. CDR3 sequence: CASSAGLAGAPNTGELFF.